This T cell receptor beta chain was sequenced for a study of T cell changes during pregnancy in multiple sclerosis. This CDR3 has 14 residues. Looked up from germline, CDR1 is SGHRS and CDR2 is YFSETQ. The trim removed 7 bases at V and 0 bases at J, leaving 4 bases unmatched. Libraries were prepared by immunoSEQ multiplex PCR; TCRdb keeps only in-frame clonotypes and omits some of them. The sample shows 30,000 to 40,000 clones, more than 70% of them seen only once. Judged by abundance, this clone is medium-sized. This specimen was CD8+ T cells from peripheral blood mononuclear cells, taken in the third trimester of pregnancy. The J gene is TRBJ2-1, the V gene TRBV5-1, with 7 bases fitting TRBD2. The source of this sequence is a female donor with multiple sclerosis, enrolled in a pregnancy study. The CDR3 bases are TGCGCCAGCCGGGGGGTTTACTCCTACAATGAGCAGTTCTTC. It is translated as CASRGVYSYNEQFF.